This TCR beta chain was documented in a study of graft-versus-host responses after intestinal transplantation. Looking at the study overall: The transplants performed in recipients were multivisceral, liver-intestinal, or isolated intestinal. Anti-thymocyte globulin induction preceded roughly 3 years of tacrolimus and steroid maintenance in all recipients. Findings of the study overall: The study associated peak circulating GvH clone levels with early post-transplant HvG declines. Researchers found GvH clones in recipient marrow, and some showed up first in ileum or blood.

The germline gives CDR1 ENHRY, CDR2 SYGVKD. The V end lost 2 bases, the J end lost 0 bases, and 13 bases lay between the germline ends. This CDR3 is 16 amino acids long. Processing of graft tissue released intraepithelial and lamina propria lymphocytes. Using immunoSEQ multiplex PCR, the repertoire was profiled, and TCRdb retains in-frame clones only, with some absent. The sample consists of about 37,000 clones, approximately 86% of them appearing once. This clone was recorded only once. Its antigen is not identified. The sequenced sample was ileum tissue, obtained 200 to 210 days after intestinal transplant. The sequence was obtained from a human patient who received an intestinal transplant, so some T cells may come from the graft donor. The rearrangement links TRBV10-3 to TRBJ1-1, with D perhaps matching TRBD1 (6 bases). CDR3 residues: CAISEPRGSLNTEAFF. In DNA, the CDR3 is TGTGCCATCAGTGAGCCCAGGGGATCCTTGAACACTGAAGCTTTCTTT.